What follows are 31 T cell receptor beta chains derived from one specimen sequenced in a study of memory CD4+ T cells and cytomegalovirus serostatus. The sort gate was single viable CD3+CD4+CD8-CD45RO+ cells for memory CD4+ T cells. Libraries were prepared by immunoSEQ multiplex PCR; TCRdb keeps only in-frame clonotypes and omits some of them. The repertoire holds about 41,000 clones, 76% seen once, with 5% to 7.5% in the top ten. The specimen sequenced was memory CD4+ T cells from blood. Every receptor here comes from an adult in good health and CMV-seronegative.

The chain uses TRBV2 and TRBJ2-4; no definite D call. The V gene's germline CDR1 is SNHLY and CDR2 FYNNEI. The CDR3 consists of 15 residues. The V gene lost 8 bases and the J gene lost 0 bases, with 14 bases spanning the gap. The CDR3 DNA reads as TGTGCCAGCCTCGATCGAGCTGGAGCCAAAAACATTCAGTACTTC. Its translation is CASLDRAGAKNIQYF.

The chain employs TRBV29-1 and TRBJ2-7, with 7 bases identical to TRBD2. The CDR3 is 15 amino acids. The germline V gene has CDR1 SQVTM and CDR2 ANQGSEA. With 4 bases clipped from V and 4 bases from J, the junction kept 13 bases outside the gene matches. CDR3 coding DNA: TGCAGCGTTGGAGGGTCGGCGGGAGTTGGGTACGAGCAGTACTTC. Its translation: CSVGGSAGVGYEQYF.

This rearrangement joins TRBV7-2 to TRBJ2-3; 16 bases are shared with TRBD2. V lost 6 bases and J lost 3; bases outside the gene matches: 12. Germline V CDR1 and CDR2: SGHTA, FQGNSA. The length of the CDR3 is 19 residues. The CDR3, as DNA: TGTGCCAGCAGTGCCTCCGGGACTAGCGGGAGGGCTTCTACAGATACGCAGTATTTT. This encodes CASSASGTSGRASTDTQYF.

This clone was detected only a few times. The rearrangement links TRBV19 to TRBJ2-7; D is unresolved. Germline lookup yields CDR1 LNHDA and CDR2 SQIVND (reference sequence). Between the trimmed V and J ends, which lost 3 bases and 0 bases, there was a span of 9 bases. CDR3 length: 14 amino acids. The CDR3 sequence: CASSIPGGSYEQYF. The DNA of the CDR3 is TGTGCCAGTAGTATTCCTGGTGGCTCCTACGAGCAGTACTTC.

The chain joins TRBV11-3 to TRBJ2-2; 9 positions agree with TRBD1. The CDR3 loop spans 18 amino acids. The ends lost 4 bases at V and 0 bases at J; junction bases unmatched: 9. Germline V lookup: CDR1 SGHNT, CDR2 YENEEA. The CDR3 nucleotides read TGTGCCAGCAGCTCTGGGACAGGGTCGCCATCGAACACCGGGGAGCTGTTTTTT. Its protein is CASSSGTGSPSNTGELFF.

The chain carries TRBV29-1 and TRBJ1-1; a possible D gene is TRBD1 (5 bases). Germline assignment: CDR1 SQVTM and CDR2 ANQGSEA. The V and J ends lost 3 bases and 4 bases respectively, with 12 bases between them. The CDR3 is made up of 13 amino acids. The CDR3 loop reads CSVDLGGGTEAFF. The DNA of the CDR3 is TGCAGCGTTGATCTGGGGGGAGGCACTGAAGCTTTCTTT.

The rearrangement joins TRBV7-8 to TRBJ2-7; 7 bases match TRBD1. Germline loops: CDR1 SGHVS, CDR2 FQNEAQ. The CDR3 runs 14 residues. Trimming took 5 bases from V and 5 from J; bases not matched to a gene: 9. CDR3: CASSQKSTGHEQYF. CDR3 DNA sequence: TGTGCCAGCAGCCAAAAATCGACAGGGCACGAGCAGTACTTC.

J is TRBJ1-2 and V is TRBV6-5, with TRBD1 matching 8 bases. This CDR3 has 14 amino acids. CDR1 is MNHEY, CDR2 SVGAGI, per germline. V lost 5 bases and J lost 6; bases outside the gene matches: 8. The CDR3 sequence: CASSPDRGRNGYTF. The CDR3 DNA is TGTGCCAGCAGTCCCGACAGGGGAAGGAATGGCTACACCTTC.

This sequence joins TRBV11-2 and TRBJ2-7; D remains unclear. Germline V gene lookup returns CDR1 SGHAT and CDR2 FQNNGV. The CDR3 has 15 residues. Trimming took off 4 bases at V and 2 bases at J, with 15 bases between the two ends. CDR3 amino acids: CASSSIRTGPYEQYF. DNA of the CDR3: TGTGCCAGCAGCTCAATCCGTACGGGCCCCTACGAGCAGTACTTC.

This clone was seen only a few times. The gene calls are TRBV11-2 and TRBJ2-1, with 11 bases identical to TRBD2. Trimming at V came to 3 bases and at J to 3 bases, leaving 1 base not matched to a gene. This CDR3 has 15 amino acids. Germline assignment: CDR1 SGHAT and CDR2 FQNNGV. CDR3 DNA sequence: TGTGCCAGCAGCTTGGGACTAGCGGTCTACAATGAGCAGTTCTTC. It yields the protein CASSLGLAVYNEQFF.

This clone occurred once. This chain connects TRBV18 to TRBJ1-4; D remains ambiguous. CDR3 length equals 13 residues. V was pared by 3 bases and J by 6 bases, with 8 bases between. From germline, CDR1 is KGHSH and CDR2 LQKENI. The CDR3 here is CASSPAGDEKLFF. The CDR3, as DNA: TGTGCCAGCTCACCGGCTGGGGATGAAAAACTGTTTTTT.

The chain employs TRBV28 and TRBJ1-2; 12 positions agree with TRBD1. Trimming at V came to 1 base and at J to 4 bases, leaving 7 bases not matched to a gene. Germline V CDR1 and CDR2: MDHEN, SYDVKM. This CDR3 spans 17 amino acids. CDR3 in DNA: TGTGCCAGCAGTTTATTGGGGACAGGGGGCACCGTCTATGGCTACACCTTC. Translating gives CASSLLGTGGTVYGYTF.

The sample holds a few counts of this clone. V usage is TRBV9 and J usage is TRBJ1-2, with TRBD1 matching 8 bases. Looked up from germline, CDR1 is SGDLS and CDR2 is YYNGEE. J gave up 0 bases and V 4 bases, and 11 bases lay outside the gene matches. The CDR3 contains 17 residues. The CDR3 bases are TGTGCCAGCAGCCCTTCGACAGGGGTAAATCCTAACTATGGCTACACCTTC. This sequence encodes CASSPSTGVNPNYGYTF.

This chain connects TRBV19 to TRBJ2-1; D possibly matches TRBD1 or TRBD2 (5 bases each). Germline V gene sequence: CDR1 LNHDA, CDR2 SQIVND (reference sequence). V lost 1 base to trimming and J lost 10 bases, with 14 bases between them. The CDR3 is made up of 14 amino acids. This CDR3 is CASSIGTGPWEQFF. The CDR3 DNA sequence: TGTGCCAGTAGTATAGGAACGGGGCCCTGGGAGCAGTTCTTC.

This clone was detected only a few times. J is TRBJ1-5 and V is TRBV14, with unresolved D. Germline V gives CDR1 SGHDN, CDR2 FVKESK. V was pared by 1 base and J by 3 bases, with 4 bases between. The CDR3 is made up of 13 amino acids. This chain's CDR3 is CASSQGTNQPQHF. The CDR3, as DNA: TGTGCCAGCAGCCAAGGGACCAATCAGCCCCAGCATTTT.

The chain links TRBV15 to TRBJ1-4; D gene unclear. The V and J ends lost 3 bases and 5 bases respectively, with 10 bases between them. There are 14 residues in the CDR3. CDR1 LNHNV and CDR2 YYDKDF come from the germline V gene (reference sequence). The CDR3 DNA sequence: TGTGCCACCAGCAGTCGGGAGATAAATGAAAAACTGTTTTTT. It encodes CATSSREINEKLFF.

The rearrangement uses TRBV21-1 and TRBJ2-7; the D call in the table, TRBD1, was not verified against the DNA. TRBV21-1 constitutes a pseudogene. This CDR3 is built from 15 residues. CDR3 DNA: TGTGCCAGCACCTCACTCGGGACAGACAGCTACGAGCAGTACTTC. Protein: CASTSLGTDSYEQYF.

By its share, this clone is medium-sized. The CDR3 sequence is CASSIDLRDRGITNEKLFF. DNA for the CDR3: TGTGCCAGTAGTATCGACCTCCGGGACAGGGGAATTACTAATGAAAAACTGTTTTTT. This chain connects TRBV19 to TRBJ1-4; 10 bases fit TRBD1. The ends lost 3 bases at V and 2 bases at J; junction bases unmatched: 12. This CDR3 region has 19 residues. Germline V gene sequence: CDR1 LNHDA, CDR2 SQIVND (reference sequence).

V is TRBV5-4 and J is TRBJ1-4, with a possible D match to TRBD1 (5 bases). The CDR3 is 15 amino acids. CDR1 and CDR2 (germline): SGHNT, YYREEE (reference sequence). The germline V and J ends were trimmed by 3 bases and 6 bases, with 15 bases remaining between them. The CDR3 DNA sequence: TGTGCCAGCAGCTACGGAGGGGCGCGTCATGAAAAACTGTTTTTT. Protein sequence: CASSYGGARHEKLFF.

The chain recombines TRBV28 with TRBJ2-7; TRBD2 matches at 9 bases. The V gene end was trimmed by 6 bases and the J gene end by 7 bases; junction bases not matched to a gene: 13. Germline loops: CDR1 MDHEN, CDR2 SYDVKM. The CDR3 is made up of 15 amino acids. The CDR3 spells CASSLSSGDRREQYF. For the CDR3, the DNA is TGTGCCAGCAGCCTATCTAGCGGGGACCGTAGGGAGCAGTACTTC.

The rearrangement links TRBV4-1 to TRBJ1-4; TRBD1 is a possible D gene (6 bases). Germline CDR1 and CDR2: MGHRA and YSYEKL. V was clipped by 1 base and J by 6 bases, with 18 bases between them. CDR3 length: 17 amino acids. CDR3 nucleotide sequence: TGCGCCAGCAGCCAAGTTATGGTTAGAAGGACAGATGAAAAACTGTTTTTT. Protein sequence: CASSQVMVRRTDEKLFF.

This clone was observed a single time. V is TRBV6-1 and J is TRBJ2-1, with 8 bases identical to TRBD2. Germline V lookup: CDR1 MNHNS, CDR2 SASEGT. CDR3 size: 14 residues. J lost 6 bases, V lost 6 bases, and 7 bases had no gene match. In DNA, the CDR3 is TGTGCCAGCAGGACTAGCGTGGGACCCAATGAGCAGTTCTTC. It translates to CASRTSVGPNEQFF.

V is TRBV11-3 and J is TRBJ2-3; D may be TRBD1 (6 bases). Trimming took off 5 bases at V and 4 bases at J, with 10 bases between the two ends. The CDR3 extends over 13 amino acids. The germline gives CDR1 SGHNT, CDR2 YENEEA. The chain's CDR3 is CASSHRESDTQYF. The CDR3 nucleotides are TGTGCCAGCAGCCACAGGGAATCAGATACGCAGTATTTT.

The chain combines TRBV7-8 with TRBJ1-2, with 8 bases matching TRBD1. Germline V gene data show CDR1 as SGHVS and CDR2 as FQNEAQ. With V trimmed by 5 bases and J by 13 bases, 9 bases remained unmatched. CDR3 size: 12 residues. The CDR3 sequence is CASSPKGGTGTF. DNA of the CDR3: TGTGCCAGCAGCCCCAAGGGGGGGACAGGCACCTTC.

This clone qualifies as medium-sized. A junction boundary mismatches the germline segment, possibly from a read error. CDR3 nucleotide sequence: TGTGCCAGCTCCCCCATCTCCAACAATGAGCAGTTCTTC. As protein: CASSPISNNEQFF. V gene TRBV2 combines with J gene TRBJ2-1; D uncertain. The CDR3 runs to 13 residues. Germline values: CDR1 SNHLY, CDR2 FYNNEI.

This sequence joins TRBV5-4 and TRBJ2-3; D is uncertain. The V gene's germline CDR1 is SGHNT and CDR2 YYREEE (reference sequence). The CDR3 covers 12 residues. V dropped 4 bases and J dropped 2 bases, with 5 bases sitting between them. The chain's CDR3 is CASSPTTDTQYF. The CDR3 DNA reads TGTGCCAGCAGCCCAACCACAGATACGCAGTATTTT.

The chain employs TRBV18 and TRBJ1-3; weak D call: TRBD1 (6 bases). The CDR3 runs to 15 residues. The V gene lost 4 bases and the J gene lost 0 bases, with 10 bases spanning the gap. Per the germline V gene, CDR1 is KGHSH and CDR2 is LQKENI. The CDR3 loop reads CASSLQDSSGNTIYF. In DNA form, the CDR3 reads TGTGCCAGCTCACTGCAGGACAGCTCTGGAAACACCATATATTTT.

The chain uses TRBV6-6 and TRBJ2-1, with 9 bases identical to TRBD2. CDR3 length: 16 amino acids. V lost 0 bases and J lost 2; bases outside the gene matches: 2. CDR1 is MNHNY, CDR2 SVGAGI, per germline (reference sequence). This chain's CDR3 is CASSYSTSGTYNEQFF. Here the CDR3 DNA reads TGTGCCAGCAGTTACTCGACTAGCGGTACCTACAATGAGCAGTTCTTC.

The chain joins TRBV6-1 to TRBJ1-3; D possibly corresponds to TRBD1 (5 bases). The CDR3 covers 15 residues. Germline V gene lookup returns CDR1 MNHNS and CDR2 SASEGT. The V gene lost 3 bases and the J gene lost 4 bases, with 13 bases spanning the gap. The DNA for the CDR3 is TGTGCCAGCAGTGAGTCTAAGAACAGGGGAAACACCATATATTTT. This sequence encodes CASSESKNRGNTIYF.

V gene TRBV7-8 combines with J gene TRBJ2-4; 11 bases align to TRBD2. The trim removed 1 base at V and 9 bases at J, leaving 11 bases unmatched. Germline lookup yields CDR1 SGHVS and CDR2 FQNEAQ. The CDR3 extends over 17 amino acids. Here the CDR3 reads CASSLGGVAGGLSIQYF. The CDR3 nucleotides read TGTGCCAGCAGCTTAGGCGGGGTAGCGGGAGGGTTGAGCATTCAGTACTTC.

The CDR3 DNA is TGTGCCAGCAGCCAGGGACTCCTACAGCCGTTCCAAGGAAACACTGAAGCTTTCTTT. Translation: CASSQGLLQPFQGNTEAFF. The genes are TRBV14 and TRBJ1-1; possible D gene TRBD1, 5 bases. The CDR3 extends over 19 amino acids. The germline V and J ends were trimmed by 3 bases and 2 bases, with 25 bases remaining between them. Germline CDR1 is SGHDN and CDR2 is FVKESK.